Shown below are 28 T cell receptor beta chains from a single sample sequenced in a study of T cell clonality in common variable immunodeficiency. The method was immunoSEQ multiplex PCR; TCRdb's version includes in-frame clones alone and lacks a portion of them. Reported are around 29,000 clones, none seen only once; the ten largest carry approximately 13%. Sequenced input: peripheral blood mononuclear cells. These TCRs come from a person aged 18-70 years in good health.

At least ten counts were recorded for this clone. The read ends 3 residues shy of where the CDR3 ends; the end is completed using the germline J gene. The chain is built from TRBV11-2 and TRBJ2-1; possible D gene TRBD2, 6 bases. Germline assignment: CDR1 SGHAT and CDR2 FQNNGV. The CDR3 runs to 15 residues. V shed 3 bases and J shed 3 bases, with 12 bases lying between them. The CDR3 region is CASSLTSSLYNEQFF. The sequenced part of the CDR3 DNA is TGTGCCAGCAGCTTGACTAGTTCTCTCTACAATGAG.

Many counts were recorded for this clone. The sequenced part of the CDR3 DNA is TGTGCCAGTAGTAACCCCCTATTTGGGGGGGGGTACAATGAG. Its protein is CASSNPLFGGGYNE. The complete CDR3 reads CASSNPLFGGGYNEQFF. The V gene is TRBV19, the J gene TRBJ2-1; 7 bases map to TRBD2. Read sequence stops 3 residues before the CDR3 end, and the germline J gene provides the missing end. The germline V gene has CDR1 LNHDA and CDR2 SQIVND (reference sequence). Unmatched junction bases numbered 13, after V lost 4 bases and J lost 4 bases. The CDR3 totals 17 residues.

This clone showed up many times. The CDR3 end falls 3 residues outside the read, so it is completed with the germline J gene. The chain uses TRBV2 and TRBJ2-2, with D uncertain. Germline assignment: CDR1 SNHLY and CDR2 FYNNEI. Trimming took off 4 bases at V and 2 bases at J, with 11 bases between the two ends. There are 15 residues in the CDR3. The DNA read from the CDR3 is TGTGCCAGCAGTGCATTACACCTTAACACCGGGGAG. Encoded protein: CASSALHLNTGE. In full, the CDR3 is CASSALHLNTGELFF.

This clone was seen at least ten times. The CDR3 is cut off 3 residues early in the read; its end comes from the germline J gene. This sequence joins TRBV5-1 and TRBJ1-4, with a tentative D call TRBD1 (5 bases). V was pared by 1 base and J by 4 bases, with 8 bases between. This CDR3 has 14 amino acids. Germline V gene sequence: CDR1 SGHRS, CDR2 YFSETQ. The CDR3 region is CASSLSQGNEKLFF. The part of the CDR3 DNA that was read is TGCGCCAGCAGCTTGAGTCAGGGTAATGAAAAA. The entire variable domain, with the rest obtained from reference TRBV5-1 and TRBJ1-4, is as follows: KAGVTQTPRYLIKTRGQQVTLSCSPISGHRSVSWYQQTPGQGLQFLFEYFSETQRNKGNFPGRFSGRQFSNSRSEMNVSTLELGDSALYLCASSLSQGNEKLFFGSGTQLSVL.

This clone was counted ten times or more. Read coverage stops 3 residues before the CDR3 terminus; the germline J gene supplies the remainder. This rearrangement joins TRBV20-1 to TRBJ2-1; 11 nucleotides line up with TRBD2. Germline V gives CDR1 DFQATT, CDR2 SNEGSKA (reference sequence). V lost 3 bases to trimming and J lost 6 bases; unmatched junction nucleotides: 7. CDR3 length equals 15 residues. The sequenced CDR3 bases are TGCAGTGCTAGTTCACCGCTAGCGGGGGGCAATGAG. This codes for CSASSPLAGGNE. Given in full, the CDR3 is CSASSPLAGGNEQFF.

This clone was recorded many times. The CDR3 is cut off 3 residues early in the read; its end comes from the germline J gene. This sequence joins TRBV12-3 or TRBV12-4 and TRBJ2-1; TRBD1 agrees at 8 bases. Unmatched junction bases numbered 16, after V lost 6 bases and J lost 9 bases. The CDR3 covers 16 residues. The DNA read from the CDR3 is TGTGCCAGCAGCCCTAGGAGGACAGGGACAGCTCGTGAG. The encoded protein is CASSPRRTGTARE. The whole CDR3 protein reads CASSPRRTGTAREQFF.

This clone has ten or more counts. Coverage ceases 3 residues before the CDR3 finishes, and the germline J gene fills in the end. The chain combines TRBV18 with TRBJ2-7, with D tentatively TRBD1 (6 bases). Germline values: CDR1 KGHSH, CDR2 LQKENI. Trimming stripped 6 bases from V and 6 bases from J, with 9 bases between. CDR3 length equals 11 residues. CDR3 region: CASSGQREQYF. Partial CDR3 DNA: TGTGCCAGCTCGGGACAACGCGAG.

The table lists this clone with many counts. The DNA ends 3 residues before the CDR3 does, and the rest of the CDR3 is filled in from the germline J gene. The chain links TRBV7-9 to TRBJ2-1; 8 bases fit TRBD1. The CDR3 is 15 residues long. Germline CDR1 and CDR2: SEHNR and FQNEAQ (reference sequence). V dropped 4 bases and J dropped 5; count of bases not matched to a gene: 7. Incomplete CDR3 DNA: TGTGCCAGCAGCTCCCGGACAGGGACCCACAATGAG. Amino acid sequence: CASSSRTGTHNE. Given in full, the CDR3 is CASSSRTGTHNEQFF.

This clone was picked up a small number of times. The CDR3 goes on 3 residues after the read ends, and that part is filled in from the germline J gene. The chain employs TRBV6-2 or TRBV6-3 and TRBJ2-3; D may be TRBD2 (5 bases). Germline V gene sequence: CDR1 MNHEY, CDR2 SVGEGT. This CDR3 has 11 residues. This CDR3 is CASFSAQTQYF. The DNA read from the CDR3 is TGTGCCAGCTTTAGCGCCCAGACG.

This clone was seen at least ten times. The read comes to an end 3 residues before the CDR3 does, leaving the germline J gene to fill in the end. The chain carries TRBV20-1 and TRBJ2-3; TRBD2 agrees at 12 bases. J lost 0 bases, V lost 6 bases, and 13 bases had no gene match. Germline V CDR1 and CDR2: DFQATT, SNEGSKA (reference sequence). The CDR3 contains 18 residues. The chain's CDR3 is CSAPSSTSGGTSTDTQYF. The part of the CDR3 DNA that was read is TGCAGTGCCCCGTCATCGACTAGCGGGGGAACTAGCACAGATACG.

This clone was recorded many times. CDR3 DNA, as far as it was read: TGCAGCGTTGAGTCGGGGGTTGAAGAGACC. Amino acids: CSVESGVEET. The CDR3, in full, reads CSVESGVEETQYF. J is TRBJ2-5 and V is TRBV29-1, with a tentative D call TRBD2 (6 bases). Read data end 3 residues before the CDR3 end; the end is taken from the germline J gene. Germline CDR1 SQVTM, CDR2 ANQGSEA. Trimming removed 3 bases at V and 3 bases at J, with 11 bases between. This CDR3 comprises 13 residues. The full variable domain, completed using reference TRBV29-1 and TRBJ2-5, is SAVISQKPSRDICQRGTSLTIQCQVDSQVTMMFWYRQQPGQSLTLIATANQGSEATYESGFVIDKFPISRPNLTFSTLTVSNMSPEDSSIYLCSVESGVEETQYFGPGTRLLVL.

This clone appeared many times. The covered CDR3 bases are TGCAGTGTTACGGAGCTGGGGCTCTACGAG. Amino acids: CSVTELGLYE. The whole CDR3 sequence reads CSVTELGLYEQYF. V is TRBV20-1 and J is TRBJ2-7; TRBD1 might be the D (5 bases). Sequencing ends 3 residues short of the CDR3 end; the germline J gene provides the rest. Trimming removed 7 bases at V and 3 bases at J, with 16 bases between. The CDR3 is made up of 13 amino acids. Germline CDR1 DFQATT, CDR2 SNEGSKA (reference sequence).

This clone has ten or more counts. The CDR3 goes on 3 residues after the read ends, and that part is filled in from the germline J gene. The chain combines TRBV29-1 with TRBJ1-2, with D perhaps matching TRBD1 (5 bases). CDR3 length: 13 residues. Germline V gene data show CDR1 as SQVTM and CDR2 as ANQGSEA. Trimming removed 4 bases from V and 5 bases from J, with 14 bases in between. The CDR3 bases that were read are TGCAGCGTTGGGCTCAGTGAGGGGTATGGC. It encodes CSVGLSEGYG. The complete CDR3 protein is CSVGLSEGYGYTF.

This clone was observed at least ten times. CDR3 residues: CASSLGNRGAGNTIYF. Incomplete CDR3 DNA: TGCGCCAGCAGCTTAGGAAACAGGGGCGCGGGAAACACC. This chain connects TRBV5-1 to TRBJ1-3, with 7 bases identical to TRBD1. The read is 3 residues too short to cover the CDR3 end, so that end is filled in from the germline J gene. V dropped 2 bases and J dropped 4; count of bases not matched to a gene: 9. Germline-derived CDR1 and CDR2 are SGHRS and YFSETQ. The CDR3 contains 16 residues. The full variable domain, with the rest looked up from reference TRBV5-1 and TRBJ1-3, is KAGVTQTPRYLIKTRGQQVTLSCSPISGHRSVSWYQQTPGQGLQFLFEYFSETQRNKGNFPGRFSGRQFSNSRSEMNVSTLELGDSALYLCASSLGNRGAGNTIYFGEGSWLTVV.

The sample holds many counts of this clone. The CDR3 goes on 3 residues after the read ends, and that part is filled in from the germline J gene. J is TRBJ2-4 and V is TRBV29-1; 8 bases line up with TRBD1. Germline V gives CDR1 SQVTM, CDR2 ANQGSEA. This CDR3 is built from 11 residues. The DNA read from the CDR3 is TGCAGCGTTGTTCAGGGGGCCGTT. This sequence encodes CSVVQGAV. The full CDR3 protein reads CSVVQGAVQYF.

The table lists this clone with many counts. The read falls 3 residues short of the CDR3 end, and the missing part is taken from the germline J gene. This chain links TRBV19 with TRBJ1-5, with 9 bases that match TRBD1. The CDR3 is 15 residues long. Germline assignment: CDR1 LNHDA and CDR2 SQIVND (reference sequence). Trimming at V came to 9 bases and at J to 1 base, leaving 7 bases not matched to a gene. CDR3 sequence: CASRWDRVSNQPQHF. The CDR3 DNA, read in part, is TGTGCCAGCCGTTGGGACAGGGTGAGCAATCAGCCC. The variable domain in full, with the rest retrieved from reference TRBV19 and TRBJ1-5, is DGGITQSPKYLFRKEGQNVTLSCEQNLNHDAMYWYRQDPGQGLRLIYYSQIVNDFQKGDIAEGYSVSREKKESFPLTVTSAQKNPTAFYLCASRWDRVSNQPQHFGDGTRLSIL.

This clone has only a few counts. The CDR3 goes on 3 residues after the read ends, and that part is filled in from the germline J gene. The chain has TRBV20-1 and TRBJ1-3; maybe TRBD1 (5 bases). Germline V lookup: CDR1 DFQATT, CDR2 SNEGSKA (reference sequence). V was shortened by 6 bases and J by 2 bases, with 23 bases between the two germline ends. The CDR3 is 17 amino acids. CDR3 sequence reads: CSAPWGESLAAGNTIYF. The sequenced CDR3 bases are TGCAGTGCCCCCTGGGGGGAATCACTGGCCGCTGGAAACACC.

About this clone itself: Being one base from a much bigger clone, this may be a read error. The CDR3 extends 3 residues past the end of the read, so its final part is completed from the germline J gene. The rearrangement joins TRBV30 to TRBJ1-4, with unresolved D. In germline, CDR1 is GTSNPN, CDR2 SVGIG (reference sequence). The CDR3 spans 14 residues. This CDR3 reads CACLEKGYNSPLFF. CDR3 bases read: TGTGCCTGCCTTGAAAAGGGCTATAATTCACCA.

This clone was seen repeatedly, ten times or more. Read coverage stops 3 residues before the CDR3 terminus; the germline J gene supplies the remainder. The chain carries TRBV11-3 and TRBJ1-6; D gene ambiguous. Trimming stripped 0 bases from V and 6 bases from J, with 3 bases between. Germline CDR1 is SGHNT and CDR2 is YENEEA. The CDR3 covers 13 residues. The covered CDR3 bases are TGTGCCAGCAGCTTAGATCGTAATTCACCC. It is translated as CASSLDRNSP. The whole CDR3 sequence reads CASSLDRNSPLHF.

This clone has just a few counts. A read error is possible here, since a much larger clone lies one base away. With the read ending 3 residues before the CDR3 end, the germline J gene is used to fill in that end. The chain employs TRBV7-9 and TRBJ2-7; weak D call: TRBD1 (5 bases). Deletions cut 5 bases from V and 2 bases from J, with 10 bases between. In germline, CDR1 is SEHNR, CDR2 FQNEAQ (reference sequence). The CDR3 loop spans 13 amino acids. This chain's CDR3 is CASSQGRTYEQYF. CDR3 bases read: TGTGCCAGCAGCCAGGGCAGGACCTACGAG.

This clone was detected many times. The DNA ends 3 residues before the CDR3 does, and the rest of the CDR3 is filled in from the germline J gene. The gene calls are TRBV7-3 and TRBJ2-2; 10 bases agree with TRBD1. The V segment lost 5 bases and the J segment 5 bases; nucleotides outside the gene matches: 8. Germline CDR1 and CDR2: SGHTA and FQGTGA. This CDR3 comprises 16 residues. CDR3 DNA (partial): TGTGCCAGCAGCCCCCGGGACAGGGGTCAAACCGGGGAG. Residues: CASSPRDRGQTGE. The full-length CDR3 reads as CASSPRDRGQTGELFF.

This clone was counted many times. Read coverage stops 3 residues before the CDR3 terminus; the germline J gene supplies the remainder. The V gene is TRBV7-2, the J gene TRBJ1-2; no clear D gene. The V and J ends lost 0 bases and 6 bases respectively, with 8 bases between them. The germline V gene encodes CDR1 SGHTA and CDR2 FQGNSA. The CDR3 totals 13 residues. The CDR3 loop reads CASSLALEDGYTF. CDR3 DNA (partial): TGTGCCAGCAGCTTAGCGCTAGAAGATGGC. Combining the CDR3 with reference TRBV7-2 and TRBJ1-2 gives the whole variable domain GAGVSQSPSNKVTEKGKDVELRCDPISGHTALYWYRQSLGQGLEFLIYFQGNSAPDKSGLPSDRFSAERTGGSVSTLTIQRTQQEDSAVYLCASSLALEDGYTFGSGTRLTVV.

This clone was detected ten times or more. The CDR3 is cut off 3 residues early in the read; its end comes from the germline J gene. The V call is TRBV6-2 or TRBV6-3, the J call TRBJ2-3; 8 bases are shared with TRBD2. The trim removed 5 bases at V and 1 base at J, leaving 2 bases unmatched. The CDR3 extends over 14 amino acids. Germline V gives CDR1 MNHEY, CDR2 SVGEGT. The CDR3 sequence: CASSIGGGTDTQYF. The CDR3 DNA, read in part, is TGTGCCAGCAGTATCGGGGGGGGCACAGATACG.

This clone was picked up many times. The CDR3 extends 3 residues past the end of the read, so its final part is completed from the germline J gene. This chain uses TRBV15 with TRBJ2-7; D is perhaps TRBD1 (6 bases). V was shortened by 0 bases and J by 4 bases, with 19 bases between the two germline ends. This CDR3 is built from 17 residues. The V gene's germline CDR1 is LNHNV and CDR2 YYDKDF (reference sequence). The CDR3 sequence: CATSREVLGHRGYEQYF. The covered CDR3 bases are TGTGCCACCAGCAGAGAAGTATTGGGACACCGCGGGTACGAG.

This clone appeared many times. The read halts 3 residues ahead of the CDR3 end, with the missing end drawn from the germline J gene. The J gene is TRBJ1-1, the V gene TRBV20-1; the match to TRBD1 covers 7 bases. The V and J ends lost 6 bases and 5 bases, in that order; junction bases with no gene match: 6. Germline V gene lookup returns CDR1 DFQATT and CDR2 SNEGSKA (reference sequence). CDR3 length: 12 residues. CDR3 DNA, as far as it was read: TGCAGTGCGCGACAGGGTGAAACTGAA. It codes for CSARQGETE. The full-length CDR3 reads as CSARQGETEAFF.

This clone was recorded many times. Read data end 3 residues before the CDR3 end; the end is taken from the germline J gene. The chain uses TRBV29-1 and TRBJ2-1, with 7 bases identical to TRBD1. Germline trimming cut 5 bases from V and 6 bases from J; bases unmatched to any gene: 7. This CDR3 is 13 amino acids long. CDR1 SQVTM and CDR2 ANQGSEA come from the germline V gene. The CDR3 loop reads CSVNRDRRNEQFF. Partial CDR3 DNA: TGCAGCGTTAACCGGGACAGACGCAATGAG.

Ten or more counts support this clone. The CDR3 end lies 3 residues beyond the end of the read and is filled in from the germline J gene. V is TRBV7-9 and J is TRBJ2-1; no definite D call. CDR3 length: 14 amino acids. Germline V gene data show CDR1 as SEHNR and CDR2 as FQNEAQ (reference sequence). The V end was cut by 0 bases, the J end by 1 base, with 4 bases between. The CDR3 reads CASSLAGSYNEQFF. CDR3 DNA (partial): TGTGCCAGCAGCTTAGCAGGGTCCTACAATGAG.

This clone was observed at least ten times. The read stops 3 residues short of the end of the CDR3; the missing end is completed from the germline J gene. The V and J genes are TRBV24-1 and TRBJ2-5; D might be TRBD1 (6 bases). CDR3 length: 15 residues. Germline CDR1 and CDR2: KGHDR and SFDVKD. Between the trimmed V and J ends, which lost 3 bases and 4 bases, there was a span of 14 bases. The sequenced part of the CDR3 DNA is TGTGCCACCAGTGATACCACAGGGTCCGGAGAGACC. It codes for CATSDTTGSGET. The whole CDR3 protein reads CATSDTTGSGETQYF.